This record concerns one TCR beta chain sequence. What it binds is not known. The data derive from a study of persistence of HIV-infected CD4 T cells. Study information: Donors were ART-treated; their CMV- and Gag-responding CD4+ T cells were isolated.

This was the immunoSEQ version 4 assay in survey mode. Using immunoSEQ multiplex PCR, the repertoire was profiled, and TCRdb retains in-frame clones only, with some absent. This sample carries about 30,000 clones, around 82% of them seen once, and the ten largest clones take about 0.78%. Stimulation used 7.5 to 10 ug/mL lysate from CMV-infected fibroblasts. CD40L/CD69 double-negative CD45RO-high memory CD4+ T cells were collected. CD8-depleted PBMCs were stimulated about 20 hours with anti-CD28/CD49d costimulation, CD40-blocking antibody and enfuvirtide. The sample in question was CD4+ T cells sorted from PBMCs after approximately 20-hour stimulation, obtained from a patient who received antiretroviral therapy. The clonotype comes from an adult man with HIV who was CMV-seropositive.

CDR3 in amino acids: CASSQADRENQPQHF. In DNA form, the CDR3 reads TGCGCCAGCAGCCAGGCGGACAGGGAGAATCAGCCCCAGCATTTT. The chain carries TRBV4-1 and TRBJ1-5, with TRBD1 identical over 8 bases. Germline trimming cut 3 bases from V and 4 bases from J; bases unmatched to any gene: 5. The CDR3 extends over 15 amino acids. The germline CDR1 and CDR2 sequences are MGHRA and YSYEKL.